This T cell receptor (beta chain) was sequenced during a study of prognosis after radiotherapy for stage I lung cancer. Study in general: Squamous cell carcinoma affected 6 to 8 patients, adenocarcinoma eleven to twelve. For radiotherapy, patients got SBRT split into 3 to 5 fractions, giving a biologically effective dose of at least 100 Gy.

All patients were node-negative on CT and PET/CT, without prior chemotherapy, radiotherapy or other malignancies. Two sampling time points were used, and around 6 milliliters of peripheral blood were drawn at each. This clonotype has at least ten counts. Researchers used two-round multiplex PCR to amplify TCR beta CDR3 starting from genomic DNA. Each TRBV and TRBJ gene had its own primer in the first PCR round. TCRdb reanalysed the multiplex PCR reads using MiXCR and keeps one entry per CDR3 protein. Of 20,000 or so distinct CDR3 sequences listed, roughly 30% were seen once; the top ten hold about 20%. Germline CDR1 SGHNT, CDR2 YENEEA. The CDR3 is 13 residues long. V dropped 5 bases and J dropped 5 bases, with 11 bases sitting between them.

The gene calls are TRBV11-3 and TRBJ2-3; D is unclear. The specimen comprised PBMCs, sampled before or after stereotactic body radiation therapy (not recorded which). The receptor's source is a donor aged 50 or older with non-small cell lung cancer. The CDR3 region is CASSASLGDTQYF. CDR3 coding DNA: TGTGCCAGCAGCGCGTCGCTGGGAGATACGCAGTATTTT.